The present T cell receptor beta chain was sequenced within a study of blood T cell repertoires in COVID-19. Overall study context: Collection of acute and convalescent COVID-19 samples took place in the United States, Italy and Spain.

Enrollment of patients from Seattle took place during active infection, with longitudinal follow-up. How the authors handled the data: Using reference gene primer amplification, nucleated cell counts were estimated. Profiled with immunoSEQ multiplex PCR; TCRdb holds only in-frame clones, not every one. The V and J calls and clone size were taken over from that table, and D and trimming were inferred from the DNA. The sample lists roughly 180,000 clones; 94% were seen once. This clone appeared a single time. Trimming took 2 bases from V and 5 from J, leaving 9 bases between them. The CDR3 covers 13 residues. Germline V lookup: CDR1 MNHNY, CDR2 SVGAGI (reference sequence).

The sequence was obtained from a man in his thirties or forties with COVID-19, enrolled during active disease. The sequencing input was peripheral blood. This sequence joins TRBV6-6 and TRBJ2-5; possible D gene TRBD2, 5 bases. The CDR3 is CASSYPERETQYF. In nucleotides, the CDR3 is TGTGCCAGCAGTTACCCGGAGCGGGAGACCCAGTACTTC.